The rows below give T cell receptor beta chains drawn from one sample of a study of T cells in narcolepsy. Sequencing used immunoSEQ multiplex PCR; TCRdb keeps in-frame clones, though not all of them. The sample includes around 20,000 clones, under 95% seen only once; the top ten take approximately 1.2%. The material sequenced was CD45RA- memory CD4+ T cells from PBMCs. The receptors here all came from a human donor with narcolepsy. Both conserved end residues are part of each CDR3. Each record gives: D gene, V gene, clone size, J gene, CDR3 length, CDR3 DNA, CDR3 protein. D genes are given only for firm matches. Size is stated for part of the rows, as once, few or many counts, or as a class when the clone is expanded.

.	TRBV11-2	.	TRBJ2-1	16	TGTGCCAGCAGCTCAAGGGGGGAGGTGGGGTGGGATGAGCAGTTCTTC	CASSSRGEVGWDEQFF
.	TRBV11-2	.	TRBJ2-7	16	TGTGCCAGCAGCTCCGGGACATTGGGCAAGACCTACGAGCAGTACTTC	CASSSGTLGKTYEQYF
.	TRBV4-1	.	TRBJ2-1	17	TGCGCCAGCAGAAGACTAGACCTGGGCTTCGGGGCGGATGAGCAGTTCTTC	CASRRLDLGFGADEQFF
TRBD1	TRBV29-1	once	TRBJ2-7	13	TGCAGCGTTGGGTCGCGGACAGGGTACGAGCAGTACTTC	CSVGSRTGYEQYF
.	TRBV25-1	.	TRBJ2-2	15	TGTGCCAGCAGCCTCACGGGAACGAACACCGGGGAGCTGTTTTTT	CASSLTGTNTGELFF
TRBD2	TRBV29-1	.	TRBJ2-5	15	TGCAGTTCGTGCTTAGCGGGAGGGCCATGGGAGACCCAGTACTTC	CSSCLAGGPWETQYF
TRBD2	TRBV19	.	TRBJ2-1	17	TGTGCCAGTAGTATGGGGGGACTAGCGGGACCCTACAATGAGCAGTTCTTC	CASSMGGLAGPYNEQFF
TRBD1	TRBV6-1	.	TRBJ1-3	16	TGTGCCAGCAGTGAAGGTCGTCAGGGGGTTGGAAACACCATATATTTT	CASSEGRQGVGNTIYF
.	TRBV7-7	.	TRBJ1-2	15	TGTGCTAGCATTTGGCGGGCCACAACTAACTATGGCTACACCTTC	CASIWRATTNYGYTF
.	TRBV6-6	.	TRBJ1-2	13	TGTGCCAGCAGTTCGCAGGGCGACTATGGCTACACCTTC	CASSSQGDYGYTF
.	TRBV25-1	.	TRBJ1-2	11	TGTGCCAGCAGTGAATGGGGAGGCTACACCTTC	CASSEWGGYTF
.	TRBV6-4	.	TRBJ2-7	15	TGTGCCAGCAGGAGGGACGCCTCCAGCTCCTACGAGCAGTACTTC	CASRRDASSSYEQYF
.	TRBV14	.	TRBJ1-5	13	TGTGCCAGCAGCCAGGGGGGAAGGCAGCCCCAGCATTTT	CASSQGGRQPQHF
.	TRBV29-1	.	TRBJ1-4	13	TGCAGCGTTGATCTCAGGGGCGATGAAAAACTGTTTTTT	CSVDLRGDEKLFF
TRBD1	TRBV5-8	.	TRBJ1-2	15	TGTGCCAGCAGCTTGGGGGACAGGCCTAACTATGGCTACACCTTC	CASSLGDRPNYGYTF
TRBD1	TRBV18	.	TRBJ1-1	15	TGTGCCAGCTCACCCGACAGGGGGCTCAACACTGAAGCTTTCTTT	CASSPDRGLNTEAFF